This T cell receptor beta chain was sequenced in a study of blood T cell repertoires in COVID-19. The overall study: Acute-phase and convalescent COVID-19 samples originated in the United States, Italy and Spain.

This clone was seen only once. Some clones are missing from TCRdb's copy, which holds only in-frame ones; the method was immunoSEQ multiplex PCR. The repertoire holds about 140,000 clones, with approximately 84% as singletons. This CDR3 contains 13 residues. The V segment lost 5 bases and the J segment 8 bases; nucleotides outside the gene matches: 8. Germline assignment: CDR1 LGHNT and CDR2 FRNRAP. The specimen sequenced was peripheral blood. The TCR was taken from an older woman with acute or convalescent COVID-19. The chain carries TRBV12-5 and TRBJ1-2; 7 positions match TRBD1. The chain's CDR3 is CASGLAGTAGYTF. The CDR3 region has the DNA TGTGCTAGTGGTCTCGCCGGGACAGCGGGCTACACCTTC. Looking up the rest from reference TRBV12-5 and TRBJ1-2 gives the full variable domain: DARVTQTPRHKVTEMGQEVTMRCQPILGHNTVFWYRQTMMQGLELLAYFRNRAPLDDSGMPKDRFSAEMPDATLATLKIQPSEPRDSAVYFCASGLAGTAGYTFGSGTRLTVV.